Following are 13 T cell receptor beta chains from one sample sequenced in a study of identical twins. One entry per CDR3 protein results from TCRdb running MiXCR on the 5' RACE reads. Here the sample spans about 470,000 distinct CDR3 sequences, about 24% being singletons. These same data were also listed under a study on T cells expressing NK-cell markers.

Sequenced material: CD4+ T cells sorted from blood. The source of these receptors is a woman aged 18-30 years in good health.

This chain uses TRBV4-3 with TRBJ2-7; possibly TRBD2 for D (6 bases). The CDR3 length is 15 residues. Germline loops: CDR1 LGHNA, CDR2 YSLEER. V was trimmed by 0 bases and J by 4 bases, leaving 13 bases between them. The CDR3 nucleotides are TGCGCCAGCAGCCAAGATGTGGGTAGCGGTTACGAGCAGTACTTC. Its translation: CASSQDVGSGYEQYF.

The J gene is TRBJ2-5, the V gene TRBV20-1; TRBD2 matches at 11 bases. The V gene's germline CDR1 is DFQATT and CDR2 SNEGSKA (reference sequence). V lost 6 bases, J lost 5 bases, and 11 bases stayed unmatched. This CDR3 is 15 amino acids long. Here the CDR3 DNA reads TGCAGTGCCCTTAAACTAGCGGGAGTAAGGGAGACCCAGTACTTC. Translating it yields CSALKLAGVRETQYF.

This clonotype has more than one count but fewer than ten. The chain couples TRBV12-3 or TRBV12-4 to TRBJ2-2; 9 positions agree with TRBD2. The trim removed 7 bases at V and 3 bases at J, leaving 6 bases unmatched. The CDR3 has 15 amino acids. CDR3 amino acids: CASITTSGYTGELFF. The CDR3 bases are TGTGCCAGCATCACGACTAGCGGTTACACCGGGGAGCTGTTTTTT.

The chain carries TRBV7-9 and TRBJ2-1, with D perhaps matching TRBD2 (6 bases). V was clipped by 5 bases and J by 2 bases, with 16 bases between them. Germline values: CDR1 SEHNR, CDR2 FQNEAQ (reference sequence). This CDR3 is 16 amino acids long. The CDR3 protein is CASSHLRDSAYNEQFF. The CDR3, as DNA: TGTGCCAGCAGCCACCTCCGGGACTCAGCCTACAATGAGCAGTTCTTC.

Only a few counts were recorded for this clonotype. The chain combines TRBV2 with TRBJ2-5; D not resolved. The CDR3 sequence is 13 residues long. V lost 10 bases, J lost 1 base, and 13 bases lay in between. Germline CDR1 is SNHLY and CDR2 is FYNNEI. CDR3 coding DNA: TGTGCCACCCTCCGCGCACCCCAAGAGACCCAGTACTTC. This codes for CATLRAPQETQYF.

J is TRBJ2-1 and V is TRBV5-1, with D possibly being TRBD2 (5 bases). With 4 bases removed from V and 5 bases from J, the gap between germline ends came to 10 bases. The CDR3 is made up of 13 amino acids. CDR1 is SGHRS, CDR2 YFSETQ, per germline. The chain's CDR3 is CASSPGSHNEQFF. CDR3 coding DNA: TGCGCCAGCAGCCCGGGATCCCACAATGAGCAGTTCTTC.

The rearrangement uses TRBV7-9 and TRBJ1-1, with D perhaps matching TRBD1 (5 bases). Deletions cut 6 bases from V and 6 bases from J, with 14 bases between. CDR3 size: 13 residues. The V gene's germline CDR1 is SEHNR and CDR2 FQNEAQ (reference sequence). CDR3 amino acids: CASSNSGLPEAFF. The CDR3 nucleotides read TGTGCCAGCAGTAACTCAGGGTTGCCTGAAGCTTTCTTT.

This rearrangement joins TRBV12-3 or TRBV12-4 to TRBJ1-2, with 7 positions matching TRBD1. The CDR3 length is 16 residues. V lost 6 bases to trimming and J lost 4 bases; unmatched junction nucleotides: 14. The CDR3 region is CASSRQGGVTGYGYTF. The CDR3 DNA sequence: TGTGCCAGCAGCAGACAGGGAGGAGTCACCGGCTATGGCTACACCTTC.

This clonotype was detected only once. The chain joins TRBV2 to TRBJ2-7, with D perhaps TRBD2 (5 bases). The V end lost 3 bases, the J end lost 0 bases, and 9 bases lay between the germline ends. Germline V gene lookup returns CDR1 SNHLY and CDR2 FYNNEI. There are 14 residues in the CDR3. Written as DNA, the CDR3 is TGTGCCAGCAGTGACCAGAGGGACTCCTACGAGCAGTACTTC. It translates to CASSDQRDSYEQYF.

The genes are TRBV5-1 and TRBJ2-7, with 8 bases matching TRBD1. J was trimmed by 3 bases and V by 7 bases; bases with no gene match: 6. Germline V CDR1 and CDR2: SGHRS, YFSETQ. This CDR3 contains 13 residues. CDR3 residues: CASGQGINYEQYF. The CDR3 nucleotides are TGCGCCAGCGGACAGGGAATAAACTACGAGCAGTACTTC.

V is TRBV20-1 and J is TRBJ2-7, with D possibly matching TRBD2 (6 bases). Trimming left V 0 bases short and J 3 bases short, with 9 bases between. There are 13 residues in the CDR3. Germline V lookup: CDR1 DFQATT, CDR2 SNEGSKA (reference sequence). This CDR3 reads CSARDGGSYEQYF. The CDR3 nucleotides are TGCAGTGCTAGAGATGGAGGGAGCTACGAGCAGTACTTC.

The chain recombines TRBV7-9 with TRBJ2-6; 10 bases align to TRBD1. Germline CDR1 reads SEHNR; CDR2 reads FQNEAQ (reference sequence). The length of the CDR3 is 17 residues. V shed 7 bases and J 1 base; nucleotides not matched to a gene: 7. As DNA, the CDR3 is TGTGCCAGCATTACGGGACAGGGGACTTCTGGGGCCAACGTCCTGACTTTC. This codes for CASITGQGTSGANVLTF.

The V call is TRBV5-1, the J call TRBJ2-5; 9 bases are shared with TRBD2. This CDR3 has 15 amino acids. V was pared by 1 base and J by 3 bases, with 4 bases of the junction left unmatched. CDR1 and CDR2 from the germline V gene are SGHRS and YFSETQ. DNA of the CDR3: TGCGCCAGCAGCTTGTTTCCTAGCGGGGAAGAGACCCAGTACTTC. This sequence encodes CASSLFPSGEETQYF. The complete variable domain, with remaining parts taken from reference TRBV5-1 and TRBJ2-5, reads KAGVTQTPRYLIKTRGQQVTLSCSPISGHRSVSWYQQTPGQGLQFLFEYFSETQRNKGNFPGRFSGRQFSNSRSEMNVSTLELGDSALYLCASSLFPSGEETQYFGPGTRLLVL.